These 32 T cell receptor beta chains originate from one sample sequenced in a study of PD-L1 blockade in urothelial cancer. Only in-frame clones appear in the TCRdb table, and some are missing; sequencing was by immunoSEQ multiplex PCR. The sample includes about 74,000 clones, roughly 90% of them seen just once. The time point: pretreatment peripheral blood. The sequenced sample was PBMCs, obtained around atezolizumab (anti-PD-L1) treatment. Receptor source: a man between 65 and 85 years old with urothelial cancer.

The chain recombines TRBV4-1 with TRBJ2-5, with D tentatively TRBD2 (7 bases). CDR3 length: 15 residues. CDR1 and CDR2 (germline): MGHRA, YSYEKL. Trimming pared 4 bases from V and 5 bases from J, leaving 17 bases between. CDR3 nucleotide sequence: TGCGCCAGCAGCCTTGGGGGGGCGCATGCGGAGACCCAGTACTTC. Amino acid sequence: CASSLGGAHAETQYF.

J is TRBJ1-2 and V is TRBV5-1; TRBD1 matches at 7 bases. This CDR3 has 14 amino acids. The germline V gene has CDR1 SGHRS and CDR2 YFSETQ. V shed 0 bases and J 4 bases; nucleotides not matched to a gene: 3. This CDR3 reads CASSLGTGAYGYTF. For the CDR3, the DNA is TGCGCCAGCAGCTTGGGAACAGGGGCCTATGGCTACACCTTC. The variable domain in full, completed from reference TRBV5-1 and TRBJ1-2, reads KAGVTQTPRYLIKTRGQQVTLSCSPISGHRSVSWYQQTPGQGLQFLFEYFSETQRNKGNFPGRFSGRQFSNSRSEMNVSTLELGDSALYLCASSLGTGAYGYTFGSGTRLTVV.

This chain links TRBV19 with TRBJ1-1; TRBD1 is a possible D gene (5 bases). This CDR3 has 13 residues. From germline, CDR1 is LNHDA and CDR2 SQIVND (reference sequence). V lost 8 bases and J 0 bases, leaving 10 bases between the germline ends. This chain's CDR3 is CASQGFMNTEAFF. The CDR3 DNA reads TGTGCCAGTCAGGGTTTCATGAACACTGAAGCTTTCTTT.

The chain employs TRBV10-2 and TRBJ2-5, with 10 bases matching TRBD2. V lost 6 bases to trimming and J lost 3 bases; unmatched junction nucleotides: 4. Germline-derived CDR1 and CDR2 are WSHSY and SAAADI. The CDR3 sequence is 14 residues long. The CDR3 nucleotides are TGCGCCAGCAGAGGACTAGCGGTCAAAGAGACCCAGTACTTC. Translated: CASRGLAVKETQYF.

The gene calls are TRBV2 and TRBJ1-2, with TRBD1 matching over 7 bases. Germline CDR1 reads SNHLY; CDR2 reads FYNNEI. The trim removed 6 bases at V and 7 bases at J, leaving 11 bases unmatched. CDR3 length: 14 amino acids. CDR3 residues: CASSAGTAYLGYTF. Written as DNA, the CDR3 is TGTGCCAGCAGCGCCGGGACAGCCTACCTTGGCTACACCTTC.

The CDR3 loop reads CASSLRTGGTEAFF. CDR3 DNA: TGTGCCAGTAGCCTACGGACAGGAGGGACTGAAGCTTTCTTT. The rearrangement joins TRBV19 to TRBJ1-1, with 7 bases matching TRBD1. This CDR3 has 14 residues. Germline trimming cut 6 bases from V and 5 bases from J; bases unmatched to any gene: 9. Germline V gene data show CDR1 as LNHDA and CDR2 as SQIVND (reference sequence).

V and J are TRBV4-2 and TRBJ2-1; 9 bases align to TRBD2. CDR3 length: 16 residues. V lost 2 bases to trimming and J lost 5 bases; unmatched junction nucleotides: 7. Germline CDR1 reads LGHNA; CDR2 reads YNFKEQ. The CDR3 bases are TGTGCCAGCAGCCAATTAGCGGGAGCGACGAACAATGAGCAGTTCTTC. The encoded protein is CASSQLAGATNNEQFF.

The V gene is TRBV4-1, the J gene TRBJ1-2, with TRBD1 matching 8 bases. Per the germline V gene, CDR1 is MGHRA and CDR2 is YSYEKL. This CDR3 is 16 amino acids long. V gave up 5 bases and J gave up 3 bases; unmatched junction bases: 11. The CDR3 is CASSDPQGAYYYGYTF. The CDR3 region has the DNA TGCGCCAGCAGCGATCCGCAGGGGGCGTATTACTATGGCTACACCTTC.

The chain employs TRBV18 and TRBJ2-2; TRBD2 aligns across 7 bases. Trimming took 3 bases from V and 16 from J; bases not matched to a gene: 17. Germline V gene lookup returns CDR1 KGHSH and CDR2 LQKENI. CDR3 length equals 15 residues. The CDR3 loop reads CASSPPRGGSREKFF. In DNA, the CDR3 is TGTGCCAGCTCACCCCCCCGGGGCGGGAGCAGAGAAAAGTTTTTT.

The table lists this clone with a count of one. The chain has TRBV19 and TRBJ2-5, with 12 positions matching TRBD2. V lost 4 bases, J lost 5 bases, and 11 bases stayed unmatched. Looked up from germline, CDR1 is LNHDA and CDR2 is SQIVND (reference sequence). The CDR3 contains 17 residues. CDR3 in DNA: TGTGCCAGTAGTACTCCACCCCTAGCGGGAGGGCCTGAGACCCAGTACTTC. Its translation is CASSTPPLAGGPETQYF.

As for this clone: A read error may account for a junction end that differs from germline. The V call is TRBV28, the J call TRBJ2-1; 11 bases fit TRBD1. Germline-derived CDR1 and CDR2 are MDHEN and SYDVKM. The CDR3 is made up of 21 amino acids. The CDR3 protein is CASSLSWTGGRAAALNNEQFF. In DNA form, the CDR3 reads TGTGCCAGCAGCTTATCCTGGACAGGGGGCCGGGCAGCGGCGTTAAACAATGAGCAGTTCTTC.

In this sample, this clone turned up once. The CDR3: CASSPRTGANYGYTF. CDR3 nucleotides: TGCGCCAGCAGCCCTCGGACGGGGGCTAACTATGGCTACACCTTC. This rearrangement joins TRBV5-1 to TRBJ1-2, with a tentative D call TRBD1 (5 bases). CDR1 SGHRS and CDR2 YFSETQ come from the germline V gene. Trimming took 4 bases from V and 0 from J, leaving 13 bases between them. The length of the CDR3 is 15 residues.

J is TRBJ2-7 and V is TRBV7-8; maybe TRBD1 (8 bases). In germline, CDR1 is SGHVS, CDR2 FQNEAQ. The CDR3 totals 15 residues. V was pared by 4 bases and J by 5 bases, with 18 bases between. The CDR3 DNA is TGTGCCAGCAGCTCGGCTGGGAGGGGACAGGACGAGCAGTACTTC. This sequence encodes CASSSAGRGQDEQYF. The variable domain in full, completed from reference TRBV7-8 and TRBJ2-7, reads GAGVSQSPRYKVAKRGQDVALRCDPISGHVSLFWYQQALGQGPEFLTYFQNEAQLDKSGLPSDRFFAERPEGSVSTLKIQRTQQEDSAVYLCASSSAGRGQDEQYFGPGTRLTVT.

The chain recombines TRBV5-6 with TRBJ2-7; 7 bases match TRBD1. With 0 bases clipped from V and 6 bases from J, the junction kept 9 bases outside the gene matches. The CDR3 extends over 15 amino acids. The germline gives CDR1 SGHDT, CDR2 YYEEEE. The CDR3 loop reads CASSLGGTVLSEQYF. The CDR3 bases are TGTGCCAGCAGCTTGGGGGGGACAGTCCTCTCCGAGCAGTACTTC.

V is TRBV28 and J is TRBJ2-7, with TRBD2 matching 12 bases. The CDR3 extends over 15 amino acids. V shed 3 bases, J shed 6 bases, and the junction held 6 bases outside the gene matches. Germline CDR1 is MDHEN and CDR2 is SYDVKM. CDR3 in amino acids: CASSLTSGRWGEQYF. The DNA for the CDR3 is TGTGCCAGCAGTTTGACTAGCGGGAGATGGGGCGAGCAGTACTTC. The full variable domain, with the rest looked up from reference TRBV28 and TRBJ2-7, is DVKVTQSSRYLVKRTGEKVFLECVQDMDHENMFWYRQDPGLGLRLIYFSYDVKMKEKGDIPEGYSVSREKKERFSLILESASTNQTSMYLCASSLTSGRWGEQYFGPGTRLTVT.

DNA for the CDR3: TGTGCTAGTGGTTTCTATTTGGGGGGGTCTGGAAACACCATATATTTT. It yields the protein CASGFYLGGSGNTIYF. The chain carries TRBV12-5 and TRBJ1-3; possible D gene TRBD1, 5 bases. Trimming pared 3 bases from V and 1 base from J, leaving 13 bases between. Germline values: CDR1 LGHNT, CDR2 FRNRAP. This CDR3 contains 16 residues.

This clone appeared a single time. This chain joins TRBV7-9 and TRBJ1-3; D gene unclear. Looked up from germline, CDR1 is SEHNR and CDR2 is FQNEAQ (reference sequence). V lost 5 bases, J lost 4 bases, and 18 bases lay in between. The CDR3 extends over 16 amino acids. CDR3 nucleotide sequence: TGTGCCAGCAGCCAAGAAAAACAGTTTATCGGAAACACCATATATTTT. Protein: CASSQEKQFIGNTIYF.

The chain is built from TRBV7-2 and TRBJ2-7, with 10 positions matching TRBD2. CDR3 length equals 17 residues. The V and J ends lost 5 bases and 2 bases, in that order; junction bases with no gene match: 12. CDR1 and CDR2 (germline): SGHTA, FQGNSA. The CDR3 coding sequence is TGTGCCAGCAGCCCAGGACTAGCGGCCTTGACAACCTACGAGCAGTACTTC. Protein: CASSPGLAALTTYEQYF.

The rearrangement joins TRBV19 to TRBJ2-1, with D possibly TRBD1 on 5 matching bases. This CDR3 comprises 12 residues. V dropped 11 bases and J dropped 3 bases, with 11 bases sitting between them. The germline V gene encodes CDR1 LNHDA and CDR2 SQIVND (reference sequence). The CDR3 DNA reads TGTGCCTCCAGGGATTTCTACAATGAGCAGTTCTTC. Protein sequence: CASRDFYNEQFF.

The V gene is TRBV6-6, the J gene TRBJ2-1; TRBD2 matches at 8 bases. Germline values: CDR1 MNHNY, CDR2 SVGAGI (reference sequence). CDR3 size: 14 residues. V dropped 11 bases and J dropped 7; count of bases not matched to a gene: 13. CDR3 in amino acids: CAARAGRGGNEQFF. CDR3 coding DNA: TGTGCCGCCCGCGCCGGGAGGGGGGGGAATGAGCAGTTCTTC.

The V and J genes are TRBV11-2 and TRBJ2-5; 7 bases line up with TRBD2. Germline loops: CDR1 SGHAT, CDR2 FQNNGV. V was clipped by 6 bases and J by 4 bases; unmatched bases: 5. The CDR3 has 13 amino acids. CDR3 sequence: CASRGSGLETQYF. DNA for the CDR3: TGTGCCAGCAGGGGTAGCGGGTTAGAGACCCAGTACTTC.

The chain recombines TRBV6-1 with TRBJ1-5; 7 nucleotides match TRBD1. Germline CDR1 MNHNS, CDR2 SASEGT. The CDR3 contains 15 residues. V was pared by 1 base and J by 5 bases, with 5 bases of the junction left unmatched. CDR3: CASSEGAGGDQPQHF. CDR3 in DNA: TGTGCCAGCAGTGAAGGAGCAGGGGGAGATCAGCCCCAGCATTTT.

The chain links TRBV6-1 to TRBJ2-7; 7 bases map to TRBD1. Germline trimming cut 0 bases from V and 6 bases from J; bases unmatched to any gene: 8. The CDR3 length is 15 residues. Germline V gives CDR1 MNHNS, CDR2 SASEGT. CDR3 sequence reads: CASSEALGGAVEQYF. The CDR3 nucleotides are TGTGCCAGCAGTGAAGCGTTAGGGGGCGCCGTCGAGCAGTACTTC.

This rearrangement joins TRBV28 to TRBJ1-5, with a possible D match to TRBD1 (6 bases). The CDR3 contains 15 residues. In germline, CDR1 is MDHEN, CDR2 SYDVKM. Trimming stripped 6 bases from V and 4 bases from J, with 16 bases between. CDR3 DNA sequence: TGTGCCAGCAGCAGGGACACGGGTTGGAATCAGCCCCAGCATTTT. Residues: CASSRDTGWNQPQHF.

J is TRBJ1-2 and V is TRBV4-1; D is possibly TRBD1 (6 bases). This CDR3 is built from 13 residues. Germline-derived CDR1 and CDR2 are MGHRA and YSYEKL. Trimming stripped 5 bases from V and 8 bases from J, with 15 bases between. CDR3 nucleotides: TGCGCCAGCAGCTACGGTTACAGGGACGGCTACACCTTC. Protein: CASSYGYRDGYTF.

The chain's CDR3 is CASSLGATSTDTQYF. CDR3 nucleotide sequence: TGTGCCAGCAGCTTAGGTGCTACTAGCACAGATACGCAGTATTTT. This chain links TRBV7-9 with TRBJ2-3; unclear D gene. Germline CDR1 and CDR2: SEHNR and FQNEAQ (reference sequence). The CDR3 covers 15 residues. V lost 1 base, J lost 0 bases, and 8 bases lay in between.

This CDR3 is CASSLGTGLGTQYF. The CDR3 coding sequence is TGTGCCAGCAGCCTTGGGACAGGCCTAGGGACCCAGTACTTC. The rearrangement uses TRBV6-6 and TRBJ2-5, with 8 bases fitting TRBD1. Germline lookup yields CDR1 MNHNY and CDR2 SVGAGI (reference sequence). CDR3 length equals 14 residues. The trim removed 6 bases at V and 7 bases at J, leaving 10 bases unmatched.

The chain recombines TRBV6-1 with TRBJ2-1; TRBD2 aligns across 9 bases. The CDR3 is 15 amino acids. Trimming took 6 bases from V and 11 from J; bases not matched to a gene: 14. CDR1 is MNHNS, CDR2 SASEGT, per germline. The CDR3 spells CASRGSGRMGGKQFF. CDR3 in DNA: TGTGCCAGCAGAGGAAGCGGGAGGATGGGGGGTAAGCAGTTCTTC.

The gene calls are TRBV30 and TRBJ2-5, with 7 nucleotides matching TRBD1. Germline V gene data show CDR1 as GTSNPN and CDR2 as SVGIG (reference sequence). The CDR3 covers 14 residues. The J segment lost 5 bases and the V segment lost 0 bases, leaving 6 bases of the junction unmatched. The CDR3 reads CAWSVQGGDETQYF. DNA for the CDR3: TGTGCCTGGAGTGTACAAGGGGGCGACGAGACCCAGTACTTC.

This sequence joins TRBV28 and TRBJ2-1, with 10 bases lining up with TRBD2. CDR3 length: 16 residues. V gave up 6 bases and J gave up 0 bases; unmatched junction bases: 5. Looked up from germline, CDR1 is MDHEN and CDR2 is SYDVKM. Here the CDR3 reads CASRVAGGGSYNEQFF. CDR3 nucleotides: TGTGCCAGCAGGGTAGCGGGAGGTGGCTCCTACAATGAGCAGTTCTTC.

This rearrangement joins TRBV13 to TRBJ2-6; D is possibly TRBD2 (5 bases). Trimming pared 8 bases from V and 1 base from J, leaving 12 bases between. Germline CDR1 PRHDT, CDR2 FYEKMQ (reference sequence). The CDR3 extends over 15 amino acids. DNA of the CDR3: TGTGCCAGCGTGGCGGGCCATTCTGGGGCCAACGTCCTGACTTTC. Translating gives CASVAGHSGANVLTF.

The genes are TRBV19 and TRBJ1-5; D gene ambiguous. Germline CDR1 is LNHDA and CDR2 is SQIVND (reference sequence). This CDR3 is 15 amino acids long. V gave up 3 bases and J gave up 0 bases, with 9 bases separating them. The CDR3 here is CASSIGQLSNQPQHF. CDR3 in DNA: TGTGCCAGTAGTATTGGGCAGCTTAGCAATCAGCCCCAGCATTTT.